The sequence of this TCR beta chain was determined in a study of type 1 regulatory T cells. The overall study: An in vitro protocol generated T-allo10, a Tr1-enriched, alloantigen-specific CD4 T cell product.

One entry per CDR3 protein, called by TCRdb with MiXCR from the reads. The profile shows around 65,000 distinct CDR3 sequences, about 50% of them singletons. A word on this clonotype: Its antigen is unknown.

Findings and caveats of the study: Compared with non-type 1 regulatory T cells, type 1 regulatory T cells showed a more restricted TCR repertoire.

Trimming took 1 base from V and 2 from J, leaving 9 bases between them. The length of the CDR3 is 14 residues. Germline CDR1 SGHVS, CDR2 FNYEAQ. The source material was cultured non-Tr1 T cells, either the whole culture or a sorted T cell fraction (not recorded which). The TCR sequence derives from a human donor in good health. The V call is TRBV7-6, the J call TRBJ2-7; D remains ambiguous. This CDR3 reads CASSLEVMAYEQYF. CDR3 coding DNA: TGTGCCAGCAGCTTAGAGGTCATGGCCTACGAGCAGTACTTC.